This T cell receptor beta chain stems from a study of blood T cell repertoires in COVID-19. Study at large: Material from acute and convalescent COVID-19 was sourced from the United States, Italy and Spain. Sample material is recorded as cDNA or gDNA derived from T cells, B-cell-depleted T cells, or PBMCs.

Per the authors' pipeline: Reference gene primer amplification gave estimated nucleated cell counts. Generated by immunoSEQ multiplex PCR, the TCRdb table keeps only in-frame clones and is missing some. V, J and clone size derive from that table, while D and trimming were established from the DNA sequence. This sample has some 90,000 clones; about 85% occur once, and the top ten carry 4.4%. The CDR3 totals 17 residues. With V trimmed by 4 bases and J by 2 bases, 9 bases remained unmatched. Germline V gene data show CDR1 as KGHDR and CDR2 as SFDVKD. Only one count was recorded for this clone. The sequencing sample was made of peripheral blood. V gene TRBV24-1 combines with J gene TRBJ2-2; TRBD1 matches 7 bases. The receptor was isolated from a man between 60 and 75 years old with acute or convalescent COVID-19. CDR3 residues: CATSENPGQPNTGELFF. In nucleotides, the CDR3 is TGTGCCACCAGTGAAAACCCGGGACAGCCAAACACCGGGGAGCTGTTTTTT.